The table lists the clone carrying this T cell receptor (beta chain) with many counts. This record belongs to a study of T cells in Graves' hyperthyroidism and ophthalmopathy. TCR beta CDR3 regions were amplified from RNA transcripts. HTBI primers were the set used in a first-round RT-PCR of the TCR CDR3. MiXCR, applied by TCRdb to the multiplex PCR reads, yields one record per CDR3 protein. Of 300,000 to 400,000 distinct CDR3 sequences in the sample, roughly 13% are singletons; the top ten hold 11%. V lost 8 bases to trimming and J lost 6 bases, with 11 bases between them. Germline loops: CDR1 SEHNR, CDR2 FQNEAQ (reference sequence). The CDR3 runs to 12 residues.

This receptor was obtained from a woman in her fifties or sixties with Graves' hyperthyroidism. The chain has TRBV7-9 and TRBJ2-1; D remains ambiguous. Sequencing used blood. The CDR3 region is CASGSGSNEQFF. CDR3 bases: TGTGCCAGCGGGTCAGGCAGCAATGAGCAGTTCTTC.